Listed below are T cell receptor beta chains from one sample, sequenced in a study of blood T cell repertoires in COVID-19. Libraries were prepared by immunoSEQ multiplex PCR; TCRdb keeps only in-frame clonotypes and omits some of them. Among roughly 140,000 clones listed, over 70% were seen once. The sequenced sample was PBMCs or T cells enriched from blood (not recorded which). The receptors here all came from a man aged 55 to 70 who had recovered from COVID-19. Each CDR3 is given with its conserved first and last residue. A D gene is named only where the DNA matches it firmly. Part of the rows lack a size; the others show once, few, many or a class for expanded clones.

d_call	v_call	cdr3_length	j_call	clone_size	cdr3_nt	cdr3_aa
TRBD1	TRBV14	16	TRBJ1-1	once	TGTGCCAGCAGCCAAGGTGCGGGGACAGAGGGCACTGAAGCTTTCTTT	CASSQGAGTEGTEAFF
.	TRBV19	14	TRBJ2-1	.	TGTGCCAGTAGTATGGGCGAAGGCGACAATGAGCAGTTCTTC	CASSMGEGDNEQFF
.	TRBV7-3	14	TRBJ1-3	few	TGTGCCAGCAGCTTAACCGGCTCTGGAAACACCATATATTTT	CASSLTGSGNTIYF
.	TRBV3-1/TRBV3-2	15	TRBJ2-7	.	TGTGCCAGCAGCCAAGTCGGGAACCGCCCCTACGAGCAGTACTTC	CASSQVGNRPYEQYF
.	TRBV10-3	14	TRBJ1-1	.	TGTGCCATCAGTCCTACAGGAGGGAGGGCTGAAGCTTTCTTT	CAISPTGGRAEAFF
.	TRBV24-1	14	TRBJ1-4	.	TGTGCCACCAGCCACACTGAGGCCTGGGAAAAACTGTTTTTT	CATSHTEAWEKLFF
TRBD2	TRBV5-8	15	TRBJ2-1	.	TGTGCCAGCAGCTTCGGGACTAGCCGACCCAATGAGCAGTTCTTC	CASSFGTSRPNEQFF
.	TRBV15	15	TRBJ1-5	.	TGTGCCACCAGTGCAGGATTTTATAGCAATCAGCCCCAGCATTTT	CATSAGFYSNQPQHF
TRBD1	TRBV2	16	TRBJ2-6	.	TGTGCCAGCAGGCTAGACAGGGGGCCGGGGGCCAACGTCCTGACTTTC	CASRLDRGPGANVLTF
.	TRBV2	13	TRBJ2-7	.	TGTGCCAGCATGCGGTCACCCGCCTACGAGCAGTACTTC	CASMRSPAYEQYF
.	TRBV19	11	TRBJ1-1	.	TGTGCCACTAAGGGGGTTGCTGAAGCTTTCTTT	CATKGVAEAFF
.	TRBV30	11	TRBJ1-4	.	TGTGCCTGGATGGAGGGTGAAAAACTGTTTTTT	CAWMEGEKLFF
.	TRBV5-4	13	TRBJ2-7	.	TGTGCCAGCAGCGGCGGGGGCAGCTACGAGCAGTACTTC	CASSGGGSYEQYF
.	TRBV6-6	14	TRBJ2-1	.	TGTGCCGGCCCAGGCGAGAGCTCCTACAATGAGCAGTTCTTC	CAGPGESSYNEQFF
.	TRBV5-8	13	TRBJ2-7	.	TGTGCCAGCAATCGGGGTCTAGACCGCGAGCAGTACTTC	CASNRGLDREQYF
.	TRBV4-1	16	TRBJ1-2	few	TGCGCCAGCAGCCAGCCCCTGCCAGGGTCTAACTATGGCTACACCTTC	CASSQPLPGSNYGYTF
TRBD2	TRBV7-9	15	TRBJ2-1	.	TGTGCCAGCAGCTTTTCCGGGACTAGCTACAATGAGCAGTTCTTC	CASSFSGTSYNEQFF
.	TRBV6-5	15	TRBJ1-1	.	TGTGCCAGCAGTTACTGGGAGGGGGGGCGCACTGAAGCTTTCTTT	CASSYWEGGRTEAFF
.	TRBV25-1	15	TRBJ1-3	.	TGTGCCAGCAGTCAAGTGGCTAGCTCTGGAAACACCATATATTTT	CASSQVASSGNTIYF
TRBD1	TRBV2	13	TRBJ2-7	.	TGTGCCAGCGGGACAGTTAGCTCCTACGAGCAGTACTTC	CASGTVSSYEQYF
TRBD1	TRBV5-6	14	TRBJ1-2	.	TGTGCCAGCAGGCAGACAGGGGTTCTCTATGGCTACACCTTC	CASRQTGVLYGYTF
TRBD2	TRBV15	17	TRBJ2-2	.	TGTGCCACCAGCAGAAACGGACTAGCGGGAGCCATCGGGGAGCTGTTTTTT	CATSRNGLAGAIGELFF
.	TRBV12-5	15	TRBJ2-2	.	TGTGCTAGTGGTTTTGAGGGCGCGAACACCGGGGAGCTGTTTTTT	CASGFEGANTGELFF
.	TRBV5-1	14	TRBJ1-2	.	TGCGCCAGCAGCCGGGCAGGGGCTAACTATGGCTACACCTTC	CASSRAGANYGYTF
TRBD1	TRBV7-9	13	TRBJ2-1	.	TGTGCCAGCAGCGACGGGACAGACAATGAGCAGTTCTTC	CASSDGTDNEQFF
TRBD2	TRBV9	17	TRBJ2-2	.	TGTGCCAGCAGCTTGGGACTAGCGGGAGCCAACACCGGGGAGCTGTTTTTT	CASSLGLAGANTGELFF
.	TRBV12-3/TRBV12-4	10	TRBJ1-1	.	TGTGCCACAAGGCCTCTAGGCGCTTTCTTT	CATRPLGAFF
.	TRBV15	15	TRBJ1-1	.	TGTGCCACCAGCAGAGCCGGACTAAAGAACACTGAAGCTTTCTTT	CATSRAGLKNTEAFF
TRBD1	TRBV9	14	TRBJ1-5	.	TGTGCCAGCAGCACCGGGACAGGGAGTCAGCCCCAGCATTTT	CASSTGTGSQPQHF
.	TRBV10-3	13	TRBJ1-1	.	TGTGCCATCAGTGTCGAAGAATCCACGGGGGCTTTCTTT	CAISVEESTGAFF
.	TRBV15	13	TRBJ1-1	.	TGTGCCACCAGCCGACAGATGAACACTGAAGCTTTCTTT	CATSRQMNTEAFF
TRBD1	TRBV5-6	19	TRBJ2-5	.	TGTGCCAGCAGTTGGAAAAAGGGACAGGACTATAACTACCAAGAGACCCAGTACTTC	CASSWKKGQDYNYQETQYF
.	TRBV9	12	TRBJ1-1	.	TGTGCCGTGGCGCCAACCCGGGATGAAGCTTTCTTT	CAVAPTRDEAFF
.	TRBV7-3	15	TRBJ2-5	.	TGTGCCAGCAGCCCAACGCGGGCCAACGGAGAGACCCAGTACTTC	CASSPTRANGETQYF
TRBD2	TRBV24-1	14	TRBJ2-5	.	TGTGCCACCGGCCTTGGCGGGGGTGAAATGACCCAGTACTTC	CATGLGGGEMTQYF
.	TRBV9	15	TRBJ1-4	.	TGTGCCAGCAGCCCTTCCAGTGGCGGGGGGGAAAAACTGTTTTTT	CASSPSSGGGEKLFF
.	TRBV7-9	13	TRBJ2-3	.	TGTGCCAGCAGCCCCTCCTTTCCGGATACGCAGTATTTT	CASSPSFPDTQYF
TRBD1	TRBV30	13	TRBJ1-1	.	TGTGCCTGGAGGACCGACAGGGACACTGAAGCTTTCTTT	CAWRTDRDTEAFF
TRBD1	TRBV27	16	TRBJ2-3	medium-sized	TGTGCCAGCAGTTCCCGGGACAGCTATTCCCCAGATACGCAGTATTTT	CASSSRDSYSPDTQYF
.	TRBV6-5	15	TRBJ1-3	.	TGTGCCAGCAGAGCTCGGACAGTTTTTGGAAACACCATATATTTT	CASRARTVFGNTIYF
TRBD1	TRBV27	14	TRBJ1-6	once	TGTGCCACCAATCGGGAGGGGGCGAATTCACCCCTCCACTTT	CATNREGANSPLHF
.	TRBV30	14	TRBJ1-4	once	TGTGCCTGGAGTCCAAGGCAGAGACTTGAAAAACTGTTTTTT	CAWSPRQRLEKLFF
TRBD1	TRBV7-9	16	TRBJ2-2	.	TGTGCCAGCAGCCACCGGGACAGGGCTAATACCGGGGAGCTGTTTTTT	CASSHRDRANTGELFF
.	TRBV5-6	12	TRBJ1-5	.	TGTGCCAGCAGCTTGGGTCAGCAGCCCCAGCATTTT	CASSLGQQPQHF
TRBD2	TRBV5-5	16	TRBJ2-1	.	TGTGCCAGCAGCAACCTAGCGGGGGTCACCTACAATGAGCAGTTCTTC	CASSNLAGVTYNEQFF
.	TRBV12-3/TRBV12-4	13	TRBJ1-1	.	TGTGCCAGCAGAGAACCGGGACAAAGAGAAGCTTTCTTT	CASREPGQREAFF
.	TRBV3-1/TRBV3-2	15	TRBJ2-3	.	TGTGCCAGCAGCCAAGAAGTAGGGGCCTCCAATACGCAGTATTTT	CASSQEVGASNTQYF
TRBD1	TRBV19	13	TRBJ1-1	.	TGTGCCAGTAGCCTAACAGGGGACACTGAAGCTTTCTTT	CASSLTGDTEAFF
.	TRBV11-2	13	TRBJ1-5	.	TGTGCCAGCAGCTTAGACAGATATCAGCCCCAGCATTTT	CASSLDRYQPQHF
.	TRBV2	9	TRBJ2-7	.	TGTGCCAGCAGTGAACCTCTTTACTTC	CASSEPLYF
TRBD1	TRBV3-1/TRBV3-2	14	TRBJ2-2	few	TGTGCCAGCAGCCTCGACAGGGCCTCCGGGGAGCTGTTTTTT	CASSLDRASGELFF
TRBD1	TRBV10-1	14	TRBJ1-4	.	TGCGCCAGCAGTCCCAGGGGGCGCGGAGAAAAACTGTTTTTT	CASSPRGRGEKLFF
.	TRBV30	12	TRBJ1-1	.	TGTGCCTGGATACAAAAGAACACTGAAGCTTTCTTT	CAWIQKNTEAFF
.	TRBV7-9	15	TRBJ2-1	.	TGTGCCAGCAGTCGTCAGGGGAACCCCTACAATGAGCAGTTCTTC	CASSRQGNPYNEQFF
TRBD1	TRBV28	15	TRBJ1-1	.	TGTGCCAGTAAGTCAGGGGGCCGTGTAAACACTGAAGCTTTCTTT	CASKSGGRVNTEAFF
TRBD1	TRBV11-2	15	TRBJ1-6	once	TGTGCCAGCAGCTCCGGGACAGTCGGGAATTCACCCCTCCACTTT	CASSSGTVGNSPLHF
.	TRBV7-7	15	TRBJ2-1	.	TGTGCCAGCAGCTCCGGAACAGGACAGTACAATGAGCAGTTCTTC	CASSSGTGQYNEQFF
.	TRBV30	14	TRBJ1-6	few	TGTGCCTGGAGTGTAAGGGGATGGAATTCACCCCTCCACTTT	CAWSVRGWNSPLHF